Listed here are 27 T cell receptor beta chains from one sample, sequenced in a study of breast tumors, draining lymph nodes, adjacent tissues. Samples came from axillary lymph nodes draining the breast cancer. TCRdb called the multiplex PCR reads again in MiXCR, with one record for every CDR3 protein. The sample includes about 180,000 distinct CDR3 sequences, around 35% of them seen just once. Input material: axillary lymph node tissue. These receptors were taken from a female donor with breast cancer. Some clones in this sample may be carry-over from other donors' samples.

This clonotype appeared a few times. The chain has TRBV9 and TRBJ2-4; 11 nucleotides align to TRBD1. The CDR3 length is 14 residues. The junction had 3 bases not matched to a gene; V was cut back by 4 bases and J by 6 bases. Germline CDR1 is SGDLS and CDR2 is YYNGEE. The CDR3 region has the DNA TGTGCCAGCAGCTTCGGGACAGGGGGAAACATTCAGTACTTC. This codes for CASSFGTGGNIQYF.

This clonotype occurred many times. The V call is TRBV6-5, the J call TRBJ1-2; D gene unclear. Germline V gives CDR1 MNHEY, CDR2 SVGAGI. This CDR3 contains 11 residues. V was pared by 4 bases and J by 8 bases, with 8 bases between. The CDR3 region has the DNA TGTGCCAGCAGTTCCCGGGTCGGCTACACCTTC. This encodes CASSSRVGYTF.

The rearrangement links TRBV2 to TRBJ2-5, with D possibly matching TRBD1 (5 bases). This CDR3 contains 13 residues. V lost 6 bases and J lost 4, with 12 bases in between. Germline V CDR1 and CDR2: SNHLY, FYNNEI. CDR3 sequence reads: CASSPNRRETQYF. As DNA, the CDR3 is TGTGCCAGCAGCCCGAACAGGAGAGAGACCCAGTACTTC. The full variable domain, rest sourced from reference TRBV2 and TRBJ2-5, is EPEVTQTPSHQVTQMGQEVILRCVPISNHLYFYWYRQILGQKVEFLVSFYNNEISEKSEIFDDQFSVERPDGSNFTLKIRSTKLEDSAMYFCASSPNRRETQYFGPGTRLLVL.

This clonotype was seen repeatedly, ten times or more. V and J are TRBV12-3 or TRBV12-4 and TRBJ2-4, with TRBD2 matching over 15 bases. The CDR3 is 14 residues long. Trimming at V came to 6 bases and at J to 8 bases, leaving 2 bases not matched to a gene. The CDR3 here is CASSRTSGRDIQYF. The CDR3, as DNA: TGTGCCAGCAGCAGGACTAGCGGGAGGGACATTCAGTACTTC.

This clonotype was found many times. DNA for the CDR3: TGTGCCAGCAGCTTATCATCGGCGGGGGGGGGTCGAGATACGCAGTATTTT. Protein product: CASSLSSAGGGRDTQYF. The rearrangement joins TRBV7-2 to TRBJ2-3; 9 bases are a match to TRBD2. CDR1 is SGHTA, CDR2 FQGNSA, per germline. The ends lost 2 bases at V and 5 bases at J; junction bases unmatched: 11. The CDR3 sequence is 17 residues long.

In its sample, this clonotype was seen many times. The rearrangement joins TRBV6-6 to TRBJ2-7; TRBD2 matches at 7 bases. The germline gives CDR1 MNHNY, CDR2 SVGAGI (reference sequence). Trimming at V came to 3 bases and at J to 4 bases, leaving 9 bases not matched to a gene. The CDR3 length is 15 residues. CDR3 nucleotide sequence: TGTGCCAGCAGTTATTATGGCGGGAGCACGTACGAGCAGTACTTC. Translated: CASSYYGGSTYEQYF.

The V gene is TRBV4-1, the J gene TRBJ2-3; either TRBD1 or TRBD2 may supply D (5 bases each). Deletions cut 2 bases from V and 5 bases from J, with 14 bases between. There are 15 residues in the CDR3. Germline values: CDR1 MGHRA, CDR2 YSYEKL. The CDR3, as DNA: TGCGCCAGCAGCCAAACGGGGCTAGCATTAGATACGCAGTATTTT. It encodes CASSQTGLALDTQYF.

This clonotype has at least ten counts. The chain has TRBV2 and TRBJ2-6, with TRBD1 as a possible D gene (6 bases). V was clipped by 5 bases and J by 2 bases, with 10 bases between them. The CDR3 extends over 15 amino acids. Germline CDR1 reads SNHLY; CDR2 reads FYNNEI. CDR3 coding DNA: TGTGCCAGCAGTCCAACAGGGACTGGGGCCAACGTCCTGACTTTC. Protein: CASSPTGTGANVLTF.

This clonotype was picked up many times. The V gene is TRBV15, the J gene TRBJ1-2, with D possibly matching TRBD1 (6 bases). The CDR3 is 15 residues long. Germline V gene sequence: CDR1 LNHNV, CDR2 YYDKDF (reference sequence). The V gene lost 5 bases and the J gene lost 4 bases, with 17 bases spanning the gap. CDR3 region: CATSAPQGVGYGYTF. The CDR3 DNA reads as TGTGCCACCAGCGCACCACAGGGCGTTGGCTATGGCTACACCTTC.

This clonotype was seen many times. V and J are TRBV6-2 or TRBV6-3 and TRBJ1-2; 7 bases fit TRBD1. V was pared by 4 bases and J by 4 bases, with 9 bases of the junction left unmatched. Germline V gene lookup returns CDR1 MNHEY and CDR2 SVGEGT. The CDR3 runs to 15 residues. CDR3: CASSSKSGTAYGYTF. The CDR3 DNA reads TGTGCCAGCAGTTCAAAATCCGGGACAGCCTATGGCTACACCTTC.

CDR3 protein: CASGAGQGYEQYF. The CDR3 DNA is TGTGCCAGTGGCGCGGGACAGGGCTACGAGCAGTACTTC. The chain has TRBV19 and TRBJ2-7, with 9 nucleotides matching TRBD1. Germline CDR1 and CDR2: LNHDA and SQIVND (reference sequence). J was trimmed by 3 bases and V by 8 bases; bases with no gene match: 5. This CDR3 has 13 amino acids.

This rearrangement joins TRBV29-1 to TRBJ1-2, with D unclear. The germline V and J ends were trimmed by 1 base and 0 bases, with 9 bases remaining between them. The CDR3 covers 14 residues. Germline CDR1 and CDR2: SQVTM and ANQGSEA. The chain's CDR3 is CSVEVALANYGYTF. CDR3 DNA sequence: TGCAGCGTTGAAGTTGCCTTAGCTAACTATGGCTACACCTTC.

V and J are TRBV4-1 and TRBJ1-1; a possible D gene is TRBD1 (6 bases). Between the trimmed V and J ends, which lost 0 bases and 3 bases, there was a span of 26 bases. The length of the CDR3 is 20 residues. Looked up from germline, CDR1 is MGHRA and CDR2 is YSYEKL. Here the CDR3 reads CASSQERPGLVRGTDTEAFF. In DNA form, the CDR3 reads TGCGCCAGCAGCCAAGAAAGGCCCGGACTTGTCAGGGGAACGGACACTGAAGCTTTCTTT.

About this clonotype: A much bigger clone sits one base away, suggesting this may be a read error. V gene TRBV20-1 combines with J gene TRBJ1-5; perhaps TRBD1 as D (5 bases). CDR1 and CDR2 (germline): DFQATT, SNEGSKA (reference sequence). This CDR3 has 14 amino acids. With 4 bases removed from V and 9 bases from J, the gap between germline ends came to 19 bases. CDR3 loop: CSAKAGRGGPPQHF. Written as DNA, the CDR3 is TGCAGTGCTAAAGCCGGTCGGGGCGGTCCGCCCCAGCATTTT.

This clonotype showed up many times. The chain joins TRBV5-1 to TRBJ2-5; D is unresolved. This CDR3 is built from 16 residues. The germline gives CDR1 SGHRS, CDR2 YFSETQ. The V end lost 3 bases, the J end lost 4 bases, and 19 bases lay between the germline ends. CDR3 DNA: TGCGCCAGCAGCTCAACCGGGCCCTCCCCCTTAGAGACCCAGTACTTC. It translates to CASSSTGPSPLETQYF.

This clonotype was seen only once. J is TRBJ2-1 and V is TRBV7-9, with TRBD1 matching 8 bases. V lost 0 bases, J lost 5 bases, and 12 bases stayed unmatched. Germline V gene sequence: CDR1 SEHNR, CDR2 FQNEAQ (reference sequence). The CDR3 loop spans 18 amino acids. CDR3 sequence (DNA): TGTGCCAGCAGCTTAGCTCAGGGGGCCGGGACGAGACACAATGAGCAGTTCTTC. Encoded protein: CASSLAQGAGTRHNEQFF. The full variable domain, completed using reference TRBV7-9 and TRBJ2-1, is DTGVSQNPRHKITKRGQNVTFRCDPISEHNRLYWYRQTLGQGPEFLTYFQNEAQLEKSRLLSDRFSAERPKGSFSTLEIQRTEQGDSAMYLCASSLAQGAGTRHNEQFFGPGTRLTVL.

This clonotype was counted ten times or more. The chain carries TRBV12-3 or TRBV12-4 and TRBJ2-2, with TRBD2 identical over 10 bases. The J segment lost 6 bases and the V segment lost 3 bases, leaving 10 bases of the junction unmatched. The CDR3 extends over 17 amino acids. CDR3 protein: CASSFPLLAGEAGELFF. CDR3 in DNA: TGTGCCAGCAGTTTCCCCCTCCTAGCGGGGGAAGCCGGGGAGCTGTTTTTT.

As regards this clonotype: The junction differs from germline at one of its ends, possibly a read error. The J gene is TRBJ2-2, the V gene TRBV6-2 or TRBV6-3; D may be TRBD2 (5 bases). Germline values: CDR1 MNHEY, CDR2 SVGEGT. The CDR3 contains 13 residues. This CDR3 is CASSYFGTGEPSF. CDR3 bases: TGTGCCAGCAGTTACTTCGGCACCGGGGAGCCGTCTTTT.

V is TRBV5-4 and J is TRBJ2-3, with 10 nucleotides matching TRBD2. The CDR3 length is 16 residues. Germline loops: CDR1 SGHNT, CDR2 YYREEE (reference sequence). Trimming took 7 bases from V and 4 from J; bases not matched to a gene: 12. The CDR3: CASSKGLAVYPDTQYF. In DNA, the CDR3 is TGTGCCAGCTCGAAAGGACTAGCGGTATACCCAGATACGCAGTATTTT. Full variable domain (rest looked up from reference TRBV5-4 and TRBJ2-3): ETGVTQSPTHLIKTRGQQVTLRCSSQSGHNTVSWYQQALGQGPQFIFQYYREEENGRGNFPPRFSGLQFPNYSSELNVNALELDDSALYLCASSKGLAVYPDTQYFGPGTRLTVL.

This clonotype was detected many times. The chain uses TRBV30 and TRBJ2-5, with 14 bases fitting TRBD2. There are 13 residues in the CDR3. Germline loops: CDR1 GTSNPN, CDR2 SVGIG (reference sequence). V was pared by 5 bases and J by 6 bases, with 2 bases of the junction left unmatched. DNA of the CDR3: TGTGCCTGGGGGACTAGCGGGGGTAAGACCCAGTACTTC. This codes for CAWGTSGGKTQYF.

The V gene is TRBV15, the J gene TRBJ2-2; tentative D call: TRBD1 (6 bases). The germline V and J ends were trimmed by 4 bases and 7 bases, with 16 bases remaining between them. Germline-derived CDR1 and CDR2 are LNHNV and YYDKDF (reference sequence). The CDR3 runs 15 residues. This CDR3 reads CATSKIDRWHGELFF. The CDR3 DNA reads as TGTGCCACCAGCAAAATCGACAGGTGGCACGGGGAGCTGTTTTTT.

This clonotype came up many times. V is TRBV10-3 and J is TRBJ1-6; D perhaps matches TRBD1 (5 bases). V was pared by 4 bases and J by 5 bases, with 18 bases between. The germline CDR1 and CDR2 sequences are ENHRY and SYGVKD. The CDR3 loop spans 17 amino acids. CDR3 sequence reads: CAISGEFPGPNNSPLHF. CDR3 coding DNA: TGTGCCATCAGTGGAGAGTTTCCGGGACCGAATAATTCACCCCTCCACTTT.

The chain carries TRBV24-1 and TRBJ2-1; 7 bases fit TRBD1. This CDR3 has 14 residues. Germline V gene data show CDR1 as KGHDR and CDR2 as SFDVKD. The V gene end was trimmed by 7 bases and the J gene end by 8 bases; junction bases not matched to a gene: 10. The CDR3 region is CATRQTGSEDEQFF. CDR3 coding DNA: TGTGCCACCAGGCAGACAGGGTCCGAGGATGAGCAGTTCTTC.

Of note for this clonotype: Its ends do not fully match the called genes, so a read error is possible. The chain is built from TRBV20-1 and TRBJ1-5; the D is unclear. CDR1 and CDR2 from the germline V gene are DFQATT and SNEGSKA (reference sequence). CDR3 size: 15 residues. The DNA of the CDR3 is TGCAGCGCTACCGCCCCGGAGATTAGCGATCAGCCCCAGCATTTT. This codes for CSATAPEISDQPQHF.

The chain combines TRBV25-1 with TRBJ2-3, with 8 bases matching TRBD1. The length of the CDR3 is 16 residues. Germline V gene lookup returns CDR1 MGHDK and CDR2 SYGVNS. Trimming cost V 6 bases and J 0 bases; bases outside gene matches: 8. CDR3 DNA: TGTGCCAGCAGATTCGGACAGGGCTCTAGCACAGATACGCAGTATTTT. Protein sequence: CASRFGQGSSTDTQYF.

The chain joins TRBV11-2 to TRBJ1-4, with 9 nucleotides matching TRBD1. The CDR3 is made up of 14 amino acids. The junction had 4 bases not matched to a gene; V was cut back by 3 bases and J by 8 bases. The germline CDR1 and CDR2 sequences are SGHAT and FQNNGV. CDR3 residues: CASSFPGQGEKLFF. The CDR3 DNA reads as TGTGCCAGCAGCTTCCCCGGACAGGGGGAAAAACTGTTTTTT.

The genes are TRBV5-4 and TRBJ1-1; D not certain. Germline V gives CDR1 SGHNT, CDR2 YYREEE (reference sequence). The CDR3 has 16 amino acids. With 0 bases removed from V and 0 bases from J, the gap between germline ends came to 12 bases. The CDR3 DNA sequence: TGTGCCAGCAGCTTGGATCCTAGCAACATGAACACTGAAGCTTTCTTT. This translates into CASSLDPSNMNTEAFF.